Detailed here is one TCR beta chain. The antigen remains unidentified. The data stem from a study of cytomegalovirus exposure and HLA in healthy donors. Study conclusions and caveats: What a later analysis showed was that several of the most significant clusters appeared linked to common viral pathogens. Analysis was performed later, and it showed HLA-associated TCR beta chains to be more clonally expanded than equally common others. Exclusion as indistinguishable affected some V segments, including TRBV6-2 and TRBV6-3.

PCR employed 60 Vbeta and 13 Jbeta primers. Some clones are missing from TCRdb's copy, which holds only in-frame ones; the method was immunoSEQ multiplex PCR. In the table there are about 110,000 clones, 81% of which are singletons. The ends lost 5 bases at V and 4 bases at J; junction bases unmatched: 6. The CDR3 has 14 amino acids. Germline V gene data show CDR1 as MNHEY and CDR2 as SMNVEV (reference sequence). The chain recombines TRBV27 with TRBJ2-7, with 9 bases lining up with TRBD2. This TCR derives from a woman in her twenties or thirties in good health and CMV-seronegative. The sample was PBMCs. In DNA form, the CDR3 reads TGTGCCAGCAGTATCAGCGGGAGGAATTACGAGCAGTACTTC. Protein sequence: CASSISGRNYEQYF.